The 29 T cell receptor beta chains presented below share a single source sample, sequenced in a study of blood T cell repertoires in COVID-19. Generated by immunoSEQ multiplex PCR, the TCRdb table keeps only in-frame clones and is missing some. Of about 260,000 clones in the sample, approximately 92% were seen once. Sample: peripheral blood. The receptors were sampled from a person aged 18 to 29 with COVID-19, enrolled during active disease.

The chain uses TRBV7-9 and TRBJ2-7, with 8 bases matching TRBD1. Germline V gene sequence: CDR1 SEHNR, CDR2 FQNEAQ (reference sequence). The CDR3 extends over 16 amino acids. The ends lost 5 bases at V and 0 bases at J; junction bases unmatched: 9. The CDR3 sequence is CASSPRGTGSSYEQYF. CDR3 sequence (DNA): TGTGCCAGCAGCCCGCGCGGGACAGGAAGCTCCTACGAGCAGTACTTC.

The count of this clone is one. The CDR3 here is CASSPRLGEGEETQYF. The CDR3 DNA is TGTGCCAGCAGCCCCCGGTTAGGGGAGGGAGAAGAGACCCAGTACTTC. This chain uses TRBV11-2 with TRBJ2-5, with 7 bases aligning to TRBD2. The CDR3 covers 16 residues. Germline V CDR1 and CDR2: SGHAT, FQNNGV. Germline trimming cut 5 bases from V and 3 bases from J; bases unmatched to any gene: 12. Full variable domain (remainder filled in from reference TRBV11-2 and TRBJ2-5): EAGVAQSPRYKIIEKRQSVAFWCNPISGHATLYWYQQILGQGPKLLIQFQNNGVVDDSQLPKDRFSAERLKGVDSTLKIQPAKLEDSAVYLCASSPRLGEGEETQYFGPGTRLLVL.

For this clone: The same CDR3 arises from other DNA sequences in this sample as well. The CDR3 sequence: CASSPSVNTEAFF. CDR3 sequence (DNA): TGCGCCAGCAGCCCCTCAGTGAACACTGAAGCTTTCTTT. The chain carries TRBV5-1 and TRBJ1-1; unclear D gene. Trimming pared 4 bases from V and 0 bases from J, leaving 7 bases between. CDR1 and CDR2 from the germline V gene are SGHRS and YFSETQ. The CDR3 length is 13 residues.

The chain has TRBV24-1 and TRBJ2-3, with TRBD2 matching over 8 bases. Germline V gene lookup returns CDR1 KGHDR and CDR2 SFDVKD. CDR3 size: 16 residues. The V gene end was trimmed by 5 bases and the J gene end by 4 bases; junction bases not matched to a gene: 10. CDR3 nucleotide sequence: TGTGCCACCAGTGGGGACGGGAGGGCCCCCCCAGATACGCAGTATTTT. Amino acid sequence: CATSGDGRAPPDTQYF.

As concerns this clone: The identical CDR3 is also encoded by other nucleotide sequences in the sample. The chain has TRBV2 and TRBJ1-5, with D unclear. This CDR3 has 14 residues. V lost 2 bases, J lost 0 bases, and 5 bases lay in between. Germline V gene data show CDR1 as SNHLY and CDR2 as FYNNEI. The CDR3 loop is CASSETGSNQPQHF. For the CDR3, the DNA is TGTGCCAGCAGTGAAACGGGTAGCAATCAGCCCCAGCATTTT.

V gene TRBV4-1 combines with J gene TRBJ2-7; D call uncertain. Between the trimmed V and J ends, which lost 0 bases and 5 bases, there was a span of 14 bases. In germline, CDR1 is MGHRA, CDR2 YSYEKL. The CDR3 totals 15 residues. The CDR3 coding sequence is TGCGCCAGCAGCCAAGATGGGCAAGGCCTTAACGAGCAGTACTTC. It translates to CASSQDGQGLNEQYF.

V is TRBV19 and J is TRBJ1-5; D remains ambiguous. V lost 3 bases to trimming and J lost 6 bases, with 15 bases between them. Per germline, CDR1 LNHDA and CDR2 SQIVND (reference sequence). The CDR3 extends over 15 amino acids. DNA for the CDR3: TGTGCCAGTAGTATCCGGACGATTGGAGGTCAGCCCCAGCATTTT. It translates to CASSIRTIGGQPQHF.

This sequence joins TRBV19 and TRBJ2-6; TRBD1 might be the D (6 bases). From germline, CDR1 is LNHDA and CDR2 SQIVND (reference sequence). This CDR3 has 16 amino acids. V was cut by 5 bases and J by 2 bases, with 13 bases left in between. CDR3 DNA: TGTGCCAGTAGTCCCCAGGGGCAGGCTGGGGCCAACGTCCTGACTTTC. This codes for CASSPQGQAGANVLTF.

The chain uses TRBV15 and TRBJ2-1; possibly TRBD2 for D (5 bases). V dropped 8 bases and J dropped 0 bases, with 17 bases sitting between them. This CDR3 has 16 residues. Germline CDR1 reads LNHNV; CDR2 reads YYDKDF (reference sequence). CDR3 sequence (DNA): TGTGCCACCTGGGGAGCAGGCCATAGCTCCTACAATGAGCAGTTCTTC. Its protein is CATWGAGHSSYNEQFF.

This chain uses TRBV24-1 with TRBJ2-1; 8 bases match TRBD1. The germline gives CDR1 KGHDR, CDR2 SFDVKD. CDR3 length equals 16 residues. The V and J ends lost 4 bases and 5 bases, in that order; junction bases with no gene match: 9. CDR3 loop: CATSDPGVTGDNEQFF. CDR3 DNA: TGTGCCACCAGTGACCCTGGAGTGACAGGGGACAATGAGCAGTTCTTC.

The chain joins TRBV4-3 to TRBJ2-7, with D perhaps TRBD1 (6 bases). Germline loops: CDR1 LGHNA, CDR2 YSLEER. CDR3 length: 14 residues. V was trimmed by 4 bases and J by 7 bases, leaving 17 bases between them. This CDR3 reads CASSPTQGYQEQYF. The CDR3 DNA reads as TGCGCCAGCAGCCCGACCCAGGGGTATCAAGAGCAGTACTTC.

The rearrangement joins TRBV6-2 or TRBV6-3 to TRBJ2-1; 7 bases are shared with TRBD2. Germline loops: CDR1 MNHEY, CDR2 SVGEGT. The CDR3 sequence is 16 residues long. The V and J ends lost 1 base and 9 bases, in that order; junction bases with no gene match: 12. The CDR3 region is CASSYYPAGREGEQFF. The CDR3 DNA sequence: TGTGCCAGCAGTTACTACCCAGCGGGACGGGAAGGTGAGCAGTTCTTC.

A single count supports this clone. CDR3 sequence reads: CASSYPGQAGGNTIYF. Written as DNA, the CDR3 is TGTGCCAGCAGTTACCCCGGACAGGCTGGGGGAAACACCATATATTTT. The chain uses TRBV6-2 or TRBV6-3 and TRBJ1-3, with TRBD1 identical over 7 bases. This CDR3 has 16 amino acids. V shed 2 bases and J 4 bases; nucleotides not matched to a gene: 8. Germline V gives CDR1 MNHEY, CDR2 SVGEGT.

The chain carries TRBV5-6 and TRBJ1-5; TRBD1 matches 7 bases. Trimming took 0 bases from V and 6 from J; bases not matched to a gene: 3. The germline V gene encodes CDR1 SGHDT and CDR2 YYEEEE. The CDR3 runs 14 residues. The CDR3 loop reads CASSLDRGRQPQHF. The CDR3 DNA reads TGTGCCAGCAGCTTGGACAGGGGCCGTCAGCCCCAGCATTTT.

The chain recombines TRBV6-6 with TRBJ2-1; 12 bases map to TRBD1. This CDR3 spans 21 amino acids. In germline, CDR1 is MNHNY, CDR2 SVGAGI (reference sequence). The trim removed 6 bases at V and 4 bases at J, leaving 22 bases unmatched. The CDR3 region has the DNA TGTGCCAGCAGCGATTTATTGGGTACTTCGGGACAGGGGGCAAGATACAATGAGCAGTTCTTC. The encoded protein is CASSDLLGTSGQGARYNEQFF.

This clone has only one observation. V usage is TRBV6-2 or TRBV6-3 and J usage is TRBJ1-2, with 9 bases that match TRBD1. Trimming took 5 bases from V and 7 from J; bases not matched to a gene: 2. The CDR3 has 12 amino acids. The germline V gene encodes CDR1 MNHEY and CDR2 SVGEGT. CDR3 DNA: TGTGCCAGCAGTCGGACAGGGGTTGGCTACACCTTC. Amino acids: CASSRTGVGYTF.

The chain carries TRBV7-2 and TRBJ2-3; tentative D call: TRBD2 (6 bases). Germline CDR1 reads SGHTA; CDR2 reads FQGNSA. The CDR3 spans 15 residues. The V gene lost 3 bases and the J gene lost 0 bases, with 10 bases spanning the gap. Here the CDR3 DNA reads TGTGCCAGCAGCTTGGGAGGACCGAGCACAGATACGCAGTATTTT. Protein product: CASSLGGPSTDTQYF. The whole variable domain, filled in from reference TRBV7-2 and TRBJ2-3, reads GAGVSQSPSNKVTEKGKDVELRCDPISGHTALYWYRQSLGQGLEFLIYFQGNSAPDKSGLPSDRFSAERTGGSVSTLTIQRTQQEDSAVYLCASSLGGPSTDTQYFGPGTRLTVL.

The chain carries TRBV6-5 and TRBJ2-5; maybe TRBD1 (5 bases). V dropped 8 bases and J dropped 7 bases, with 11 bases sitting between them. Per germline, CDR1 MNHEY and CDR2 SVGAGI. The CDR3 consists of 11 residues. The CDR3: CASGAQRTQYF. Written as DNA, the CDR3 is TGTGCCAGCGGGGCCCAGAGGACCCAGTACTTC.

This chain connects TRBV7-2 to TRBJ1-1, with 8 positions matching TRBD1. Losses at the gene ends were 1 base for V and 3 bases for J; bases not matched to a gene: 4. The CDR3 has 15 residues. Germline V gives CDR1 SGHTA, CDR2 FQGNSA. The CDR3 DNA follows: TGTGCCAGCAGCTTAGGTACAGGGGGATACACTGAAGCTTTCTTT. Protein: CASSLGTGGYTEAFF.

The J gene is TRBJ2-5, the V gene TRBV4-3, with TRBD2 identical over 9 bases. Germline trimming cut 1 base from V and 5 bases from J; bases unmatched to any gene: 11. Germline V gene data show CDR1 as LGHNA and CDR2 as YSLEER. The CDR3 is made up of 17 amino acids. The CDR3 region has the DNA TGCGCCAGCAGCCAAGGGGGCGGGAGGGGGCTTTGGGAGACCCAGTACTTC. Encoded protein: CASSQGGGRGLWETQYF.

V gene TRBV28 combines with J gene TRBJ2-1, with 11 positions matching TRBD1. J gave up 4 bases and V 5 bases, and 22 bases lay outside the gene matches. CDR1 and CDR2 from the germline V gene are MDHEN and SYDVKM. CDR3 size: 21 residues. The CDR3 sequence is CASSDEGQGGRSGSLYNEQFF. The CDR3 nucleotides read TGTGCCAGCAGTGATGAGGGACAGGGGGGACGTAGCGGGAGTTTATACAATGAGCAGTTCTTC.

The rearrangement links TRBV11-2 to TRBJ1-5; TRBD1 matches at 7 bases. The J segment lost 6 bases and the V segment lost 0 bases, leaving 5 bases of the junction unmatched. Germline CDR1 is SGHAT and CDR2 is FQNNGV. The CDR3 runs to 15 residues. As DNA, the CDR3 is TGTGCCAGCAGCTTAGACGACAGGGCAAGTCAGCCCCAGCATTTT. Its translation: CASSLDDRASQPQHF.

The chain combines TRBV7-9 with TRBJ2-1; 10 nucleotides line up with TRBD2. Per germline, CDR1 SEHNR and CDR2 FQNEAQ (reference sequence). Trimming took 7 bases from V and 7 from J; bases not matched to a gene: 7. The CDR3 sequence is 14 residues long. CDR3 DNA sequence: TGTGCCAGCAACGAAGCGGGAGGGTATAATGAGCAGTTCTTC. As protein: CASNEAGGYNEQFF.

This clone was seen a few times. The chain carries TRBV12-3 or TRBV12-4 and TRBJ1-1; 9 nucleotides align to TRBD1. This CDR3 region has 12 residues. V lost 5 bases, J lost 5 bases, and 0 bases stayed unmatched. The CDR3 DNA is TGTGCCAGCAGTGACAGGGGGACTGAAGCTTTCTTT. Protein: CASSDRGTEAFF.

This chain connects TRBV5-6 to TRBJ2-7; D might be TRBD2 (5 bases). From germline, CDR1 is SGHDT and CDR2 YYEEEE. V was shortened by 0 bases and J by 5 bases, with 15 bases between the two germline ends. The CDR3 has 15 amino acids. CDR3 sequence (DNA): TGTGCCAGCAGCTTGGAACCCGGGAATGGCGACGAGCAGTACTTC. It yields the protein CASSLEPGNGDEQYF.

The rearrangement uses TRBV5-1 and TRBJ1-2; TRBD1 matches 7 bases. The CDR3 has 13 amino acids. CDR1 is SGHRS, CDR2 YFSETQ, per germline. V lost 6 bases and J lost 7; bases outside the gene matches: 9. In DNA, the CDR3 is TGCGCCAGCATGATGGGGGACAGTGGTGGCTACACCTTC. Its translation: CASMMGDSGGYTF.

V usage is TRBV12-3 or TRBV12-4 and J usage is TRBJ1-1; D not resolved. This CDR3 is 12 amino acids long. V dropped 7 bases and J dropped 6 bases, with 12 bases sitting between them. CDR3 sequence: CASITGNAEAFF. The CDR3 bases are TGTGCCAGCATAACTGGTAACGCTGAAGCTTTCTTT.

Note on this clone: Since a much larger clone is just one base distant, this may be a read error. This chain uses TRBV28 with TRBJ1-1; maybe TRBD1 (6 bases). CDR1 and CDR2 from the germline V gene are MDHEN and SYDVKM. V shed 3 bases and J shed 4 bases, with 21 bases lying between them. The CDR3 extends over 17 amino acids. The CDR3 DNA reads as TGTGCCAGCAGTTTCCCTAGAGGGGGAGTTCGCTGCACTGAAGCTTTCTTT. This encodes CASSFPRGGVRCTEAFF.

The rearrangement links TRBV28 to TRBJ2-7; 10 bases match TRBD2. Germline V CDR1 and CDR2: MDHEN, SYDVKM. The J segment lost 0 bases and the V segment lost 6 bases, leaving 5 bases of the junction unmatched. This CDR3 is built from 15 residues. This CDR3 reads CASRYSGRDSYEQYF. CDR3 nucleotides: TGTGCCAGCAGGTACAGCGGGAGGGACTCCTACGAGCAGTACTTC.